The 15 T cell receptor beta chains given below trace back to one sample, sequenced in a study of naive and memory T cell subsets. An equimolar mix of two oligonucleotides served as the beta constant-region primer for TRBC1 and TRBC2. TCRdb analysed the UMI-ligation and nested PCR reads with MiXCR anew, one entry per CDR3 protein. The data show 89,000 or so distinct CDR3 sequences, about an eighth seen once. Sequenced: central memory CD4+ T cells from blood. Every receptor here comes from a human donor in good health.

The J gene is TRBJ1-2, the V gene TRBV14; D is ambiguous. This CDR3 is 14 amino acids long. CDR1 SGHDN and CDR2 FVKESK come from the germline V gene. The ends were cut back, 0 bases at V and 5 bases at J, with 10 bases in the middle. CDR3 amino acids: CASSQESGRYGYTF. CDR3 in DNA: TGTGCCAGCAGCCAAGAATCCGGACGATATGGCTACACCTTC.

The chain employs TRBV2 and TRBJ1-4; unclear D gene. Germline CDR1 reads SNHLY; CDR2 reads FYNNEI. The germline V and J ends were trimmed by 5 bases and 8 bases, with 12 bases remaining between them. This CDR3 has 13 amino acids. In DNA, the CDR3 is TGTGCCAGCAGTCGACTCGACGGCGAAAAACTGTTTTTT. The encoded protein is CASSRLDGEKLFF.

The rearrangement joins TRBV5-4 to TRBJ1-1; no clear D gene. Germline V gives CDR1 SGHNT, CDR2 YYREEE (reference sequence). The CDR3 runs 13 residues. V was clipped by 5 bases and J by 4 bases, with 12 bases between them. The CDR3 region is CASRRRGSTEAFF. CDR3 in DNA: TGTGCCAGCAGGCGTAGAGGTAGCACTGAAGCTTTCTTT.

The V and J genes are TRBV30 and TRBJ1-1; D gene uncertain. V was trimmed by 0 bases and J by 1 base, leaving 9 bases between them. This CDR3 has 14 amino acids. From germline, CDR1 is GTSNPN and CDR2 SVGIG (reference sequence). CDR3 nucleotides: TGTGCCTGGAGTGTCATCGGTAGGAACACTGAAGCTTTCTTT. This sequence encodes CAWSVIGRNTEAFF.

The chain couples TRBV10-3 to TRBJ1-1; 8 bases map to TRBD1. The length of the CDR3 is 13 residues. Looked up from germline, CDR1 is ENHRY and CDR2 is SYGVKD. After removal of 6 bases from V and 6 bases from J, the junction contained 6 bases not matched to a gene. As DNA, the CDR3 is TGTGCCATCAGGGACAGGGAGGAGTCTGAAGCTTTCTTT. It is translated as CAIRDREESEAFF.

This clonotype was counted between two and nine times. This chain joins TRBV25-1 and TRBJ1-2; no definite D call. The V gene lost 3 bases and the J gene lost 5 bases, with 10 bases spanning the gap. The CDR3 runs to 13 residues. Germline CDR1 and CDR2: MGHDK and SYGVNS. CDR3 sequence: CASSDSDSYGYTF. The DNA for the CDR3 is TGTGCCAGCAGTGACAGTGACTCTTATGGCTACACCTTC.

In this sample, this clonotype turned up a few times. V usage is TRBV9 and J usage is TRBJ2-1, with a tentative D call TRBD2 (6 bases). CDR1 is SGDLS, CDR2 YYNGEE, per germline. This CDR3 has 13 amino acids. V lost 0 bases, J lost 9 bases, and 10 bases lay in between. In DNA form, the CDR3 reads TGTGCCAGCAGCGTAGTACTAGCTGGTGAGCAGTTCTTC. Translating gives CASSVVLAGEQFF.

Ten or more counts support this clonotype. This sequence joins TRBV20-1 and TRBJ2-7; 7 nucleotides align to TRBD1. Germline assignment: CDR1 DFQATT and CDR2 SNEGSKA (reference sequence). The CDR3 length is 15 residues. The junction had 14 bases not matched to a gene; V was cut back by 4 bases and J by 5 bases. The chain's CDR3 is CSATVRSQGVDEQYF. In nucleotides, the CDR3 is TGCAGTGCTACCGTCAGGAGCCAGGGGGTGGACGAGCAGTACTTC.

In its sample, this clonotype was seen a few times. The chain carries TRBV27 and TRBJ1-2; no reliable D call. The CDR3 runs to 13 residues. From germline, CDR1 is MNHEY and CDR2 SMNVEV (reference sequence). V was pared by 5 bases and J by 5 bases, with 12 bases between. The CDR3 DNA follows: TGTGCCAGCAGTCCGGGGAACACTTATGGCTACACCTTC. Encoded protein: CASSPGNTYGYTF.

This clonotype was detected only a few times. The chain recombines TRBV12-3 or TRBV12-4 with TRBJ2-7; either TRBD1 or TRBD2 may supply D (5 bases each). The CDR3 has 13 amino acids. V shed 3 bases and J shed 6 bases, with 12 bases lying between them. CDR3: CASSFSRDGEQYF. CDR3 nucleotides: TGTGCCAGCAGTTTTTCCAGGGACGGCGAGCAGTACTTC.

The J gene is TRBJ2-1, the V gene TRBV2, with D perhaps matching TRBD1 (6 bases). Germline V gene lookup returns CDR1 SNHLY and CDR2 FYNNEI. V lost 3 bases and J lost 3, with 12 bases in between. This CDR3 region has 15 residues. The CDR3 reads CASSDEGQGYNEQFF. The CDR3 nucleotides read TGTGCCAGCAGTGACGAGGGACAAGGCTACAATGAGCAGTTCTTC.

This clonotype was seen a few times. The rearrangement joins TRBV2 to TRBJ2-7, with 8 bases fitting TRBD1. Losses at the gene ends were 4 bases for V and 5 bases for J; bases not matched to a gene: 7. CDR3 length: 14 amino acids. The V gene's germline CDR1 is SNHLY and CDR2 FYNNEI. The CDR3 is CASSVLGQGNEQYF. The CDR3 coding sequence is TGTGCCAGCAGTGTCCTCGGACAGGGCAACGAGCAGTACTTC.

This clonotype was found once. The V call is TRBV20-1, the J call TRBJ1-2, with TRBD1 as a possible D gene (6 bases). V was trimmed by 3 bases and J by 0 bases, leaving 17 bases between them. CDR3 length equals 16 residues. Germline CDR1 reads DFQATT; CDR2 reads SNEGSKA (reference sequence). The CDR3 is CSASLGWGRTNYGYTF. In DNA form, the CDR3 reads TGCAGTGCTAGTCTGGGCTGGGGGCGGACTAACTATGGCTACACCTTC.

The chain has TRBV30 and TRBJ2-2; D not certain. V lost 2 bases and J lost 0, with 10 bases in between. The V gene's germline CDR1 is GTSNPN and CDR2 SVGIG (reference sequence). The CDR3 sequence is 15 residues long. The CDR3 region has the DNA TGTGCCTGGAGTATCGGACGGGCGAACACCGGGGAGCTGTTTTTT. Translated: CAWSIGRANTGELFF.

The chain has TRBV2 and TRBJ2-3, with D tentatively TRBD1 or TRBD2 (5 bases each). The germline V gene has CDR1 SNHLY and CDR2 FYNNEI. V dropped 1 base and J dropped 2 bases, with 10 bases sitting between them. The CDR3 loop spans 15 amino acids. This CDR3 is CASSEGGSYTDTQYF. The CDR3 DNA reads TGTGCCAGCAGTGAAGGGGGGAGTTACACAGATACGCAGTATTTT. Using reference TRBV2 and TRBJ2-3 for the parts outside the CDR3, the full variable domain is EPEVTQTPSHQVTQMGQEVILRCVPISNHLYFYWYRQILGQKVEFLVSFYNNEISEKSEIFDDQFSVERPDGSNFTLKIRSTKLEDSAMYFCASSEGGSYTDTQYFGPGTRLTVL.